This T cell receptor beta chain was profiled in a study of tumor-infiltrating lymphocytes in primary liver carcinoma. Study observations and caveats: Blood had a significantly lower top-250-clone fraction than tumors did (p = 0.039).

Germline values: CDR1 MNHEY, CDR2 SVGEGT. This CDR3 has 16 amino acids. This clonotype was detected only a few times. Its antigen is currently unknown. Its ends do not fully match the called genes, so a read error is possible. TCR beta cDNA was prepared out of about 530 ng total RNA by means of a constant-region primer. Slightly modified ARM-PCR with three nested multiplex PCR rounds yielded TCR beta libraries. Amplification in the first two PCR rounds was performed using TRBV1-TRBV30 forward primers and a C-beta reverse primer for around 9 cycles each. Each CDR3 protein gets one entry after TCRdb re-called the multiplex PCR reads with MiXCR. This table holds tens of thousands of distinct CDR3 sequences, nearly 70% found once. Both RNA and DNA were isolated together from around 20-30 mg of bulk tissue that had not been sorted.

Sample: liver tumor tissue from sampling region 4. Subset in this sample: tumor region T4, right-lateral pole. The chain couples TRBV6-2 or TRBV6-3 to TRBJ2-1; D is possibly TRBD1 or TRBD2 (5 bases each). The clonotype comes from a man between 35 and 55 years old with primary liver carcinoma and hepatitis B virus infection. As DNA, the CDR3 is TGTGTCAGCAGTGGAACCGGGACGGCAACCTACAATGGGCAGTTCTTC. Its protein is CVSSGTGTATYNGQFF.